The 25 T cell receptor beta chains given below trace back to one sample, sequenced in a study of cytomegalovirus exposure and HLA in healthy donors. Researchers ran the PCR with 60 Vbeta and 13 Jbeta primers. This table comes from immunoSEQ multiplex PCR, and its TCRdb copy is limited to in-frame clones, with some not included. The sample gives about 140,000 clones, roughly 80% of which show up once; under 6% is in the top ten. Sequenced sample: PBMCs. All receptors come from a man in his forties in good health and CMV-seronegative.

This chain joins TRBV9 and TRBJ1-6, with a tentative D call TRBD1 (6 bases). V lost 3 bases to trimming and J lost 0 bases, with 10 bases between them. Germline V gene sequence: CDR1 SGDLS, CDR2 YYNGEE. CDR3 length: 16 residues. The CDR3 DNA reads as TGTGCCAGCAGCGCAGGGGCCCACTCCTATAATTCACCCCTCCACTTT. Its protein product is CASSAGAHSYNSPLHF.

CDR3 nucleotide sequence: TGCAGCGTTGGAATGATTACGGGATATGGCTACACCTTC. Translating gives CSVGMITGYGYTF. The chain uses TRBV29-1 and TRBJ1-2; D call uncertain. V was shortened by 4 bases and J by 5 bases, with 14 bases between the two germline ends. The CDR3 is 13 residues long. Germline lookup yields CDR1 SQVTM and CDR2 ANQGSEA.

V and J are TRBV5-4 and TRBJ1-1; 9 bases are shared with TRBD1. CDR1 and CDR2 (germline): SGHNT, YYREEE (reference sequence). Trimming cost V 0 bases and J 1 base; bases outside gene matches: 4. The CDR3 length is 16 residues. The CDR3 nucleotides are TGTGCCAGCAGCTTGGGTTGGACAGGGGAGAACACTGAAGCTTTCTTT. Protein product: CASSLGWTGENTEAFF.

The V gene is TRBV5-4, the J gene TRBJ2-2; TRBD2 agrees at 11 bases. J lost 6 bases, V lost 1 base, and 5 bases had no gene match. Germline CDR1 and CDR2: SGHNT and YYREEE (reference sequence). The CDR3 has 16 residues. The CDR3: CASSLRLAGGPGELFF. CDR3 DNA sequence: TGTGCCAGCAGCTTGAGGCTAGCGGGGGGTCCCGGGGAGCTGTTTTTT.

The rearrangement links TRBV30 to TRBJ1-1; possible D gene TRBD1, 5 bases. This CDR3 is 13 amino acids long. Trimming took off 1 base at V and 2 bases at J, with 8 bases between the two ends. Looked up from germline, CDR1 is GTSNPN and CDR2 is SVGIG (reference sequence). The CDR3 sequence: CAWSGTLNTEAFF. In DNA, the CDR3 is TGTGCCTGGAGTGGGACATTAAACACTGAAGCTTTCTTT.

CDR3 loop: CASGDRGRNEKLFF. CDR3 nucleotide sequence: TGTGCCAGCGGCGACAGGGGCCGCAATGAAAAACTGTTTTTT. V and J are TRBV2 and TRBJ1-4, with 8 bases identical to TRBD1. The CDR3 spans 14 residues. CDR1 is SNHLY and CDR2 is FYNNEI in the germline V gene. V shed 8 bases, J shed 5 bases, and the junction held 7 bases outside the gene matches. The full variable domain, with the rest looked up from reference TRBV2 and TRBJ1-4, is EPEVTQTPSHQVTQMGQEVILRCVPISNHLYFYWYRQILGQKVEFLVSFYNNEISEKSEIFDDQFSVERPDGSNFTLKIRSTKLEDSAMYFCASGDRGRNEKLFFGSGTQLSVL.

V gene TRBV7-9 combines with J gene TRBJ2-5; 9 bases map to TRBD1. V lost 1 base and J lost 4; bases outside the gene matches: 1. CDR1 is SEHNR, CDR2 FQNEAQ, per germline (reference sequence). The CDR3 covers 14 residues. CDR3 nucleotides: TGTGCCAGCAGCTTAGGGGGACAGGGAGAGACCCAGTACTTC. As protein: CASSLGGQGETQYF. Complete variable domain (other parts from reference TRBV7-9 and TRBJ2-5): DTGVSQNPRHKITKRGQNVTFRCDPISEHNRLYWYRQTLGQGPEFLTYFQNEAQLEKSRLLSDRFSAERPKGSFSTLEIQRTEQGDSAMYLCASSLGGQGETQYFGPGTRLLVL.

This chain uses TRBV19 with TRBJ2-7; the match to TRBD1 covers 10 bases. CDR3 size: 16 residues. CDR1 LNHDA and CDR2 SQIVND come from the germline V gene (reference sequence). Trimming cost V 5 bases and J 3 bases; bases outside gene matches: 10. The CDR3 DNA follows: TGTGCCAGTAGTCCCACCAGGGGACAGGGGTTCTACGAGCAGTACTTC. The encoded protein is CASSPTRGQGFYEQYF. Full variable domain (outside the CDR3, taken from reference TRBV19 and TRBJ2-7): DGGITQSPKYLFRKEGQNVTLSCEQNLNHDAMYWYRQDPGQGLRLIYYSQIVNDFQKGDIAEGYSVSREKKESFPLTVTSAQKNPTAFYLCASSPTRGQGFYEQYFGPGTRLTVT.

This clone appeared a single time. The chain employs TRBV27 and TRBJ2-3; possible D gene TRBD2, 6 bases. CDR1 and CDR2 from the germline V gene are MNHEY and SMNVEV (reference sequence). CDR3 length: 16 amino acids. Trimming cost V 1 base and J 0 bases, with 11 bases left between them. The chain's CDR3 is CASSLYMRGSTDTQYF. DNA of the CDR3: TGTGCCAGCAGTTTATATATGCGGGGTAGCACAGATACGCAGTATTTT.

This chain uses TRBV2 with TRBJ1-4; 10 nucleotides align to TRBD1. There are 18 residues in the CDR3. With 5 bases clipped from V and 5 bases from J, the junction kept 14 bases outside the gene matches. From germline, CDR1 is SNHLY and CDR2 FYNNEI. CDR3 amino acids: CASSPGQGGRLMNEKLFF. Here the CDR3 DNA reads TGTGCCAGCAGTCCAGGACAGGGGGGGAGACTTATGAATGAAAAACTGTTTTTT.

This chain connects TRBV2 to TRBJ1-2; D unclear. The CDR3 totals 12 residues. Germline CDR1 is SNHLY and CDR2 is FYNNEI. V was trimmed by 7 bases and J by 3 bases, leaving 9 bases between them. The CDR3 DNA sequence: TGTGCCAGCATTTACAGTTACTATGGCTACACCTTC. It specifies CASIYSYYGYTF.

This clone appeared once. This chain links TRBV5-1 with TRBJ2-3; D possibly corresponds to TRBD1 (6 bases). The CDR3 is made up of 16 amino acids. V was clipped by 2 bases and J by 0 bases, with 13 bases between them. The germline V gene has CDR1 SGHRS and CDR2 YFSETQ. In DNA form, the CDR3 reads TGCGCCAGCAGCTTAAGCGACAGGATCAGCACAGATACGCAGTATTTT. It yields the protein CASSLSDRISTDTQYF.

The chain recombines TRBV5-1 with TRBJ1-1; weak D call: TRBD1 (6 bases). The CDR3 sequence is 14 residues long. The germline V gene encodes CDR1 SGHRS and CDR2 YFSETQ. The V end was cut by 0 bases, the J end by 5 bases, with 11 bases between. CDR3 nucleotides: TGCGCCAGCAGCTTGGACAGGGAGGGAACTGAAGCTTTCTTT. Protein product: CASSLDREGTEAFF.

About this clone: Within the sample, other DNA sequences also encode this same CDR3. V is TRBV10-1 and J is TRBJ2-1, with 10 bases aligning to TRBD1. Germline lookup yields CDR1 WNHNN and CDR2 SYGVQD (reference sequence). V shed 6 bases and J 2 bases; nucleotides not matched to a gene: 4. The length of the CDR3 is 15 residues. The CDR3 nucleotides read TGCGCCAGCAGCCCGGGGACAGGGGCCTACAATGAGCAGTTCTTC. It is translated as CASSPGTGAYNEQFF.

This CDR3 reads CASSGDGGAFQETQYF. The CDR3 bases are TGTGCCAGCAGTGGGGACGGGGGGGCGTTCCAAGAGACCCAGTACTTC. The J gene is TRBJ2-5, the V gene TRBV28; 8 nucleotides match TRBD2. Germline V gene sequence: CDR1 MDHEN, CDR2 SYDVKM. V was pared by 5 bases and J by 1 base, with 9 bases of the junction left unmatched. This CDR3 has 16 amino acids.

This chain joins TRBV5-1 and TRBJ2-7; 8 bases match TRBD2. V was pared by 4 bases and J by 0 bases, with 3 bases of the junction left unmatched. CDR1 is SGHRS and CDR2 is YFSETQ in the germline V gene. CDR3 length: 14 amino acids. Here the CDR3 DNA reads TGCGCCAGCAGCGGAGGGACTAGCTCCTACGAGCAGTACTTC. Its translation is CASSGGTSSYEQYF.

CDR3 in DNA: TGTGCCAGCAGCTTTCGTGCGGGGGAGCCAAAAGAGACCCAGTACTTC. It yields the protein CASSFRAGEPKETQYF. The chain carries TRBV11-2 and TRBJ2-5; 7 nucleotides line up with TRBD2. The CDR3 totals 16 residues. CDR1 is SGHAT, CDR2 FQNNGV, per germline. With 3 bases clipped from V and 3 bases from J, the junction kept 10 bases outside the gene matches.

On this clone: This same CDR3 is encoded by further DNA sequences in the sample. J is TRBJ1-6 and V is TRBV25-1; D perhaps matches TRBD1 (6 bases). CDR3 length equals 14 residues. CDR1 is MGHDK, CDR2 SYGVNS, per germline. The CDR3, as DNA: TGTGCTTACAGGGAAAGTACCTATAATTCACCCCTCCACTTT. Translating gives CAYRESTYNSPLHF.

The chain has TRBV7-2 and TRBJ1-1, with 11 nucleotides matching TRBD1. Germline CDR1 is SGHTA and CDR2 is FQGNSA. With V trimmed by 5 bases and J by 5 bases, 10 bases remained unmatched. The CDR3 is 16 residues long. The CDR3 reads CASSRTGTGGYTEAFF. CDR3 DNA: TGTGCCAGCAGCCGGACCGGGACAGGGGGATATACTGAAGCTTTCTTT.

This chain connects TRBV9 to TRBJ2-7; 7 nucleotides match TRBD1. The length of the CDR3 is 14 residues. Germline CDR1 reads SGDLS; CDR2 reads YYNGEE. The J segment lost 4 bases and the V segment lost 3 bases, leaving 7 bases of the junction unmatched. Written as DNA, the CDR3 is TGTGCCAGCAGCGAGAGAGGGGGCCTTTACGAGCAGTACTTC. Protein: CASSERGGLYEQYF.

The chain carries TRBV5-1 and TRBJ2-5; 8 nucleotides match TRBD1. Germline values: CDR1 SGHRS, CDR2 YFSETQ. Trimming removed 4 bases from V and 3 bases from J; junction bases left unmatched: 8. The CDR3 has 15 residues. CDR3 sequence reads: CASSISGGAEETQYF. CDR3 sequence (DNA): TGCGCCAGCAGCATCTCAGGGGGCGCGGAAGAGACCCAGTACTTC.

The J gene is TRBJ1-2, the V gene TRBV11-2, with D perhaps matching TRBD1 (6 bases). Trimming removed 2 bases from V and 2 bases from J, with 12 bases in between. Germline V gene sequence: CDR1 SGHAT, CDR2 FQNNGV. This CDR3 has 15 amino acids. The CDR3 region has the DNA TGTGCCAGCAGCTTAACCTACAGGGACAACTATGGCTACACCTTC. Residues: CASSLTYRDNYGYTF.

J is TRBJ2-2 and V is TRBV7-8, with TRBD2 identical over 11 bases. CDR3 length: 16 amino acids. The V segment lost 5 bases and the J segment 6 bases; nucleotides outside the gene matches: 8. Germline loops: CDR1 SGHVS, CDR2 FQNEAQ. The CDR3 sequence: CASSPIAGGNPGELFF. In DNA, the CDR3 is TGTGCCAGCAGCCCCATAGCGGGGGGGAATCCCGGGGAGCTGTTTTTT.

The chain's CDR3 is CASKAGGSTDTQYF. Here the CDR3 DNA reads TGCGCCAGCAAAGCGGGGGGCTCCACAGATACGCAGTATTTT. V gene TRBV10-2 combines with J gene TRBJ2-3, with 9 bases fitting TRBD2. The V gene's germline CDR1 is WSHSY and CDR2 SAAADI. This CDR3 spans 14 amino acids. Trimming at V came to 7 bases and at J to 2 bases, leaving 4 bases not matched to a gene.

There are a few counts of this clone. The V call is TRBV7-2, the J call TRBJ2-1; D is uncertain. V lost 5 bases and J lost 6, with 14 bases in between. CDR3 size: 14 residues. Germline V gene lookup returns CDR1 SGHTA and CDR2 FQGNSA. The CDR3 DNA follows: TGTGCCAGCAGCGCACACTCTAGAGCCAATGAGCAGTTCTTC. Protein: CASSAHSRANEQFF.